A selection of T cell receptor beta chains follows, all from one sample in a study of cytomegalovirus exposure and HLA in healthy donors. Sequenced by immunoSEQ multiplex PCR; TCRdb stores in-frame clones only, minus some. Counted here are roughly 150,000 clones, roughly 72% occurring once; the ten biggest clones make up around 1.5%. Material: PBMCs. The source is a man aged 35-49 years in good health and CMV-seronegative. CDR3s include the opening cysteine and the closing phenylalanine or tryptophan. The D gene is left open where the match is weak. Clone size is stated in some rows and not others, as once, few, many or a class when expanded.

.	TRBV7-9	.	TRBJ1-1	TGTGCCAGCAGCTTCCCAAGGGGGAAGGGCAAGAACACTGAAGCTTTCTTT	CASSFPRGKGKNTEAFF
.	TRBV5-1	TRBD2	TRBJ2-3	TGCGCCAGCAGCTCCTTAGCGGGAAGGGCAGATACGCAGTATTTT	CASSSLAGRADTQYF
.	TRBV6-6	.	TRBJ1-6	TGTGCCAGCATCACGGAGGGGCATAATTCACCCCTCCACTTT	CASITEGHNSPLHF
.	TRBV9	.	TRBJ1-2	TGTGCCAGCAGCCCCGATGGCAGGGAGGGGAACTATGGCTACACCTTC	CASSPDGREGNYGYTF
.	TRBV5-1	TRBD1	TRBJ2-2	TGCGCCAGCAGCTTGCAGGGGGCGAACACCGGGGAGCTGTTTTTT	CASSLQGANTGELFF
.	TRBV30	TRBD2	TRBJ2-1	TGTGCCTGGAGTGTACTACTCCCGCGGCTAGCGGGGGACCAGCAGTTCTTC	CAWSVLLPRLAGDQQFF
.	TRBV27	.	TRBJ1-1	TGTGCCAGCAGTTTTCGGCAGAGCCTAGGTGAAGCTTTCTTT	CASSFRQSLGEAFF
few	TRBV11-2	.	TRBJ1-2	TGTGCCAGCAGCTTACTAGGTCCTAACTATGGCTACACCTTC	CASSLLGPNYGYTF
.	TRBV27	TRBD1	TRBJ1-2	TGTGCCAGCAGTTCCGGGACAGGGGCGGATGGCTACACCTTC	CASSSGTGADGYTF
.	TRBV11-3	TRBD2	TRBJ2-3	TGTGCCAGCAGCGCGACCCTAGCGGGAACAGATACGCAGTATTTT	CASSATLAGTDTQYF
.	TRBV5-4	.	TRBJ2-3	TGTGCCAGCAGCTTGGTCGCAGATACGCAGTATTTT	CASSLVADTQYF
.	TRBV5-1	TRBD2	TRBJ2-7	TGCGCCAGCAGCTCTTTTAGCGGGAGGAATGGGTACGAGCAGTACTTC	CASSSFSGRNGYEQYF
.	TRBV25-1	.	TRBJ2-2	TGTGCCAGCAGTGATCTTTACACCGGGGAGCTGTTTTTT	CASSDLYTGELFF
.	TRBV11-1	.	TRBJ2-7	TGTGCCAGCAGCCCCTTTGGGGACTCGCTCTACGAGCAGTACTTC	CASSPFGDSLYEQYF
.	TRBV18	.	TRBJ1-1	TGTGCCAGCTCACCACTCGTCGGGACTGAAGCTTTCTTT	CASSPLVGTEAFF
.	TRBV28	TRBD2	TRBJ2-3	TGTGCCAGCCATTTTAGGGAGGGCCGCGGCACAGATACGCAGTATTTT	CASHFREGRGTDTQYF
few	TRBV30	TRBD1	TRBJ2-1	TGTGCCTTGGACAGGGTTGGGTCCTACAATGAGCAGTTCTTC	CALDRVGSYNEQFF
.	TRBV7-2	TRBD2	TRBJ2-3	TGTGCCAGCAGCCCCCACCAGCGGGAGGGCCCCACAGATACGCAGTATTTT	CASSPHQREGPTDTQYF
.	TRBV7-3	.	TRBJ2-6	TGTGCCAGCAGCTTTCTCTCTGGGGCCAACGTCCTGACTTTC	CASSFLSGANVLTF
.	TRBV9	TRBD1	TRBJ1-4	TGTGCCAGCAGCGTAGGAAGGACAGGGCTCAATGAAAAACTGTTTTTT	CASSVGRTGLNEKLFF
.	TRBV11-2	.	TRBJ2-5	TGTGCCAGCAGCTTAGATCGTGCCAGGGGCCAAGAGACCCAGTACTTC	CASSLDRARGQETQYF
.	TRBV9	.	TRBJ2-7	TGTGCCAGCAGCGCCCCATACAGTCCCTACGAGCAGTACTTC	CASSAPYSPYEQYF
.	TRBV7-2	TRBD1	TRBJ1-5	TGTGCCAGCAGCTTAGGTGGACAGGGTCCTGCTCAGCCCCAGCATTTT	CASSLGGQGPAQPQHF
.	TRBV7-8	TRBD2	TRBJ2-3	TGTGCCAGCAGCTTAGGGGTAGCGGGATACACAGATACGCAGTATTTT	CASSLGVAGYTDTQYF
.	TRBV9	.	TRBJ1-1	TGTGCCAGCAGCGTAGTAAGGGGGTTAAACACTGAAGCTTTCTTT	CASSVVRGLNTEAFF
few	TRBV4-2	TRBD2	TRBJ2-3	TGTGCCAGCAGCCAACAGACGTTCGGGAGGGATACGCAGTATTTT	CASSQQTFGRDTQYF
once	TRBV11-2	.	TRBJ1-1	TGTGCCAGCAGCTTACCGAAAGGGGAGGGGACCACTGAAGCTTTCTTT	CASSLPKGEGTTEAFF
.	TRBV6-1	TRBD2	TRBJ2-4	TGTGCCAGCAGTGAAGCGGGGAGGGGCATAAACATTCAGTACTTC	CASSEAGRGINIQYF
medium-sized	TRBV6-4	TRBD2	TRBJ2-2	TGTGCCAGCAGTGGGACTAGCGCCGGGGAGCTGTTTTTT	CASSGTSAGELFF
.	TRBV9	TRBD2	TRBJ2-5	TGTGCCAGCAGCGGCGGACTTAGCGGGGGACACCAAGAGACCCAGTACTTC	CASSGGLSGGHQETQYF
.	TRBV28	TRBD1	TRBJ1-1	TGTGCCAGCAGTTTATCATCCGGGACAGGGGGCGCGGCTGAAGCTTTCTTT	CASSLSSGTGGAAEAFF
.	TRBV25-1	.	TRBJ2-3	TGTGCCAGCAGTGCCGCAGGGAATTTCGCAGATACGCAGTATTTT	CASSAAGNFADTQYF
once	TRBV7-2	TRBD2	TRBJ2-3	TGTGCCAGCAGCTTTCCGGGACTAGGCACAGATACGCAGTATTTT	CASSFPGLGTDTQYF
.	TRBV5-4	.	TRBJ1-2	TGTGCCAGCAGTCTGGAGGGGTCCTATGGCTACACCTTC	CASSLEGSYGYTF
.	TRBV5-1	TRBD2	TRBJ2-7	TGCGCCAGCAGCTTGGCCAATCGGGAGGCCCCCTACGAGCAGTACTTC	CASSLANREAPYEQYF
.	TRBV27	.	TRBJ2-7	TGTGCCAGCAGTATATATAGCGAAATCCCCTACGAGCAGTACTTC	CASSIYSEIPYEQYF
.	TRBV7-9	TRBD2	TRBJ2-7	TGTGCCAGCAGCTTTCCTAGCGGGAGGAAATACGAGCAGTACTTC	CASSFPSGRKYEQYF
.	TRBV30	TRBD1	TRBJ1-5	TGTGCCTGGAGTGGCGGGACAGTCAATCAGCCCCAGCATTTT	CAWSGGTVNQPQHF
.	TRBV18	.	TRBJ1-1	TGTGCCAGCTCAAAGGACACGGGTATGAACACTGAAGCTTTCTTT	CASSKDTGMNTEAFF
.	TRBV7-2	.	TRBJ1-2	TGTGCCAGCAGCGAACGACTAAGTGGAGGCTACACCTTC	CASSERLSGGYTF
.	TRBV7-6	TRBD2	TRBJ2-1	TGTGCCAGCAGCCCCCGGACTAGCGGATACAATGAGCAGTTCTTC	CASSPRTSGYNEQFF
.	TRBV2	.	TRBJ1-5	TGTGCCAGCAAGAGGGATAACAATCAGCCCCAGCATTTT	CASKRDNNQPQHF
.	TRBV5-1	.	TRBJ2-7	TGCGCCAGCAGCCAAATTCGGGACACATCCTCCTCAAGCTCCTACGAGCAGTACTTC	CASSQIRDTSSSSSYEQYF